These T cell receptor beta chains were read from a single sample in a study of blood T cell repertoires in COVID-19. Data came from immunoSEQ multiplex PCR; TCRdb stores just in-frame clones and leaves some out. This table has 88,000 or so clones, about 85% appearing once. Input material: peripheral blood. All receptors derive from a man in his fifties or sixties with acute or convalescent COVID-19. Both conserved end residues are part of each CDR3. Each record gives: J gene, D gene, clone size, V gene, CDR3 protein, CDR3 DNA. A D gene is named only where the DNA matches it firmly. Expanded clones get a size class; other rows say once, few or many, or leave the size out.

>TRBJ1-3|TRBD1|few|TRBV10-3
CAISERQGTGNTIYF
TGTGCCATCAGTGAAAGACAGGGGACGGGAAACACCATATATTTT
>TRBJ2-3|-|-|TRBV4-1
CASSLSTGTDTQYF
TGCGCCAGCAGCCTTTCCACAGGGACAGATACGCAGTATTTT
>TRBJ1-1|-|few|TRBV29-1
CSVDSSDTEAFF
TGCAGCGTTGACTCCAGCGACACTGAAGCTTTCTTT
>TRBJ2-3|-|-|TRBV10-3
CAISDLSTDTQYF
TGTGCCATCAGTGACCTTAGCACAGATACGCAGTATTTT
>TRBJ1-1|TRBD1|-|TRBV10-1
CASSENSGGTEAFF
TGCGCCAGCAGTGAAAACTCAGGGGGCACTGAAGCTTTCTTT
>TRBJ2-3|-|-|TRBV2
CASRPQGNADTQYF
TGTGCCAGCAGGCCCCAGGGTAATGCAGATACGCAGTATTTT
>TRBJ2-1|-|-|TRBV18
CASSPQGRNEQFF
TGTGCCAGCTCACCACAGGGGCGGAATGAGCAGTTCTTC
>TRBJ2-1|-|-|TRBV27
CASSSSVDSYNEQFF
TGTGCCAGCAGCTCTAGCGTAGACTCCTACAATGAGCAGTTCTTC
>TRBJ1-4|-|-|TRBV25-1
CASSEYIATNEKLFF
TGTGCCAGCAGTGAATATATCGCAACTAATGAAAAACTGTTTTTT
>TRBJ2-7|TRBD1|-|TRBV11-2
CASSAGQGTYEQYF
TGTGCCAGCAGCGCGGGACAGGGGACCTACGAGCAGTACTTC
>TRBJ1-2|TRBD1|-|TRBV4-2
CASSKAGTGGDYGYTF
TGTGCCAGCAGCAAAGCAGGGACAGGGGGGGACTATGGCTACACCTTC
>TRBJ2-2|TRBD2|-|TRBV19
CASTAGGVYTGELFF
TGTGCCAGTACCGCGGGAGGGGTCTACACCGGGGAGCTGTTTTTT
>TRBJ2-1|-|-|TRBV7-9
CASSLVRGGYNEQFF
TGTGCCAGCAGCTTAGTACGAGGGGGCTACAATGAGCAGTTCTTC
>TRBJ1-5|-|-|TRBV7-8
CASSLAGQPQHF
TGTGCCAGCAGCTTAGCCGGTCAGCCCCAGCATTTT
>TRBJ2-1|-|-|TRBV7-3
CASSLNGGSPGLSNEQFF
TGTGCCAGCAGCTTAAATGGAGGGTCCCCAGGACTTAGCAATGAGCAGTTCTTC
>TRBJ1-4|TRBD1|-|TRBV19
CASSPQNRGLEKLFF
TGTGCCAGTAGTCCACAGAACAGGGGGCTGGAAAAACTGTTTTTT
>TRBJ1-5|TRBD1|-|TRBV7-2
CASSPRTGSDQPQHF
TGTGCCAGCAGCCCTCGGACAGGGTCTGATCAGCCCCAGCATTTT
>TRBJ1-1|-|-|TRBV5-6
CASSLWVLRGEDTEAFF
TGTGCCAGCAGCTTGTGGGTCCTAAGGGGCGAGGACACTGAAGCTTTCTTT
>TRBJ1-5|-|-|TRBV2
CASSEEYPTGNQPQHF
TGTGCCAGCAGTGAAGAGTACCCCACGGGGAATCAGCCCCAGCATTTT
>TRBJ2-1|-|-|TRBV6-1
CASSDLAYTDEQFF
TGTGCCAGCAGTGATCTAGCTTATACGGATGAGCAGTTCTTC
>TRBJ2-7|-|once|TRBV19
CASSIQGGSYEQYF
TGTGCCAGTAGTATCCAGGGGGGCTCCTACGAGCAGTACTTC
>TRBJ2-7|-|-|TRBV11-2
CASSPRTSLRGYYEQYF
TGTGCCAGCAGCCCAAGAACAAGCCTAAGGGGGTACTACGAGCAGTACTTC
>TRBJ1-2|-|-|TRBV4-1
CASSQDRSENLYGYTF
TGCGCCAGCAGCCAAGATCGTTCCGAGAACCTCTATGGCTACACCTTC
>TRBJ2-2|TRBD2|-|TRBV19
CASSMSSGRVHTGELFF
TGTGCCAGTAGTATGTCCAGCGGGAGGGTACACACCGGGGAGCTGTTTTTT
>TRBJ2-1|-|-|TRBV10-1
CASSEFQGNEQFF
TGCGCCAGCAGTGAGTTCCAGGGCAATGAGCAGTTCTTC
>TRBJ2-5|TRBD1|-|TRBV25-1
CASSEGQGGETQYF
TGTGCCAGCAGTGAGGGACAGGGAGGAGAGACCCAGTACTTC
>TRBJ2-2|TRBD2|-|TRBV18
CASSPPRLAGGAGELFF
TGTGCCAGCTCACCACCGAGGCTAGCGGGAGGCGCCGGGGAGCTGTTTTTT
>TRBJ2-6|TRBD1|-|TRBV18
CASSPRQGQSPGANVLTF
TGTGCCAGCTCACCAAGACAGGGGCAGTCTCCTGGGGCCAACGTCCTGACTTTC
>TRBJ2-7|TRBD2|once|TRBV27
CAAAHSPGLGHQEYF
TGTGCCGCCGCCCACTCTCCGGGACTAGGGCACCAAGAGTACTTC
>TRBJ1-5|-|-|TRBV18
CASSQKGGWDQPQHF
TGTGCCAGCTCACAGAAAGGGGGATGGGATCAGCCCCAGCATTTT
>TRBJ1-4|-|-|TRBV28
CVTEPSVATNEKLFF
TGTGTGACAGAACCCTCAGTTGCAACTAATGAAAAACTGTTTTTT
>TRBJ2-1|TRBD2|-|TRBV5-1
CASSVRLAGGGEQFF
TGCGCCAGCAGCGTGAGACTAGCGGGAGGTGGTGAGCAGTTCTTC
>TRBJ2-3|TRBD2|-|TRBV28
CASVAAGGEDTQYF
TGTGCCAGCGTCGCGGCGGGAGGGGAGGATACGCAGTATTTT
>TRBJ1-4|TRBD1|few|TRBV7-8
CASSLGQGYNEKLFF
TGTGCCAGCAGCTTAGGACAGGGGTATAATGAAAAACTGTTTTTT
>TRBJ2-5|TRBD2|-|TRBV7-2
CASSLGGGIGSQYF
TGTGCCAGCAGCTTAGGGGGGGGGATCGGTTCCCAGTACTTC
>TRBJ2-1|TRBD2|-|TRBV5-6
CASSLGLADYNEQFF
TGTGCCAGCAGCTTGGGACTAGCAGACTACAATGAGCAGTTCTTC
>TRBJ1-6|TRBD1|-|TRBV27
CASSYNYGQGNSPLHF
TGTGCCAGCAGCTATAACTACGGACAGGGTAATTCACCCCTCCACTTT
>TRBJ2-3|-|-|TRBV3-1/TRBV3-2
CASSQGGSSITDTQYF
TGTGCCAGCAGCCAAGGGGGCTCCTCAATCACAGATACGCAGTATTTT
>TRBJ2-7|-|once|TRBV5-6
CASSWTDYEQYF
TGTGCCAGCAGCTGGACAGACTACGAGCAGTACTTC
>TRBJ2-1|TRBD1|few|TRBV6-5
CASNRGQGAHNEQFF
TGTGCCAGCAACCGAGGACAGGGGGCTCATAATGAGCAGTTCTTC
>TRBJ1-1|TRBD1|-|TRBV10-1
CASSESDRGATEAFF
TGCGCCAGCAGTGAGTCTGACAGGGGGGCTACTGAAGCTTTCTTT
>TRBJ1-3|TRBD1|few|TRBV9
CASSVEVRQGASGNTIYF
TGTGCCAGCAGCGTAGAGGTCCGCCAGGGGGCTTCTGGAAACACCATATATTTT